Shown below are 30 T cell receptor beta chains from a single sample sequenced in a study of shared clonotypes between healthy human individuals. Generated by immunoSEQ multiplex PCR, the TCRdb table keeps only in-frame clones and is missing some. Of more than 450,000 clones in the sample, 70% to 80% were seen once. The sample consisted of PBMCs. These receptor sequences come from a woman in her forties in good health. Some clones in this sample may be carry-over from other donors' samples.

The chain has TRBV2 and TRBJ2-2, with D maybe TRBD1 (6 bases). In germline, CDR1 is SNHLY, CDR2 FYNNEI. The CDR3 contains 17 residues. The V gene lost 2 bases and the J gene lost 4 bases, with 17 bases spanning the gap. The CDR3 reads CASSERQGPGVTGELFF. In DNA, the CDR3 is TGTGCCAGCAGTGAACGCCAGGGGCCAGGGGTCACCGGGGAGCTGTTTTTT.

The chain carries TRBV28 and TRBJ2-7, with TRBD2 identical over 8 bases. This CDR3 is built from 15 residues. V was pared by 5 bases and J by 2 bases, with 8 bases of the junction left unmatched. Germline V lookup: CDR1 MDHEN, CDR2 SYDVKM. CDR3 in DNA: TGTGCCAGCAGTGGAACTAGCGGAGAACCCTACGAGCAGTACTTC. It translates to CASSGTSGEPYEQYF.

This sequence joins TRBV9 and TRBJ1-5, with a weak D call TRBD1 (6 bases). The germline CDR1 and CDR2 sequences are SGDLS and YYNGEE. V lost 3 bases to trimming and J lost 5 bases, with 18 bases between them. CDR3 length: 16 residues. The CDR3 here is CASSGGGGAFHQPQHF. Written as DNA, the CDR3 is TGTGCCAGCAGCGGAGGGGGAGGGGCGTTTCATCAGCCCCAGCATTTT.

On this clone itself: The same CDR3 can be traced to other DNA sequences in this sample. The V gene is TRBV10-1, the J gene TRBJ2-7; 7 bases are shared with TRBD2. The CDR3 is 13 residues long. The V and J ends lost 6 bases and 2 bases, in that order; junction bases with no gene match: 4. The germline CDR1 and CDR2 sequences are WNHNN and SYGVQD (reference sequence). CDR3 protein: CASSPGLAYEQYF. CDR3 sequence (DNA): TGCGCCAGCAGCCCTGGACTAGCCTACGAGCAGTACTTC.

This chain links TRBV9 with TRBJ1-5; TRBD1 matches 11 bases. CDR1 and CDR2 (germline): SGDLS, YYNGEE. The V segment lost 0 bases and the J segment 7 bases; nucleotides outside the gene matches: 3. This CDR3 is 15 amino acids long. The CDR3 bases are TGTGCCAGCAGCGTAGAGGGGACAGGGGGACAGCCCCAGCATTTT. Translation: CASSVEGTGGQPQHF.

J is TRBJ1-2 and V is TRBV19, with D unresolved. In germline, CDR1 is LNHDA, CDR2 SQIVND (reference sequence). The CDR3 is 12 amino acids. The V end was cut by 6 bases, the J end by 4 bases, with 9 bases between. CDR3 sequence (DNA): TGTGCCAGTAGGAAAGGGAGCTATGGCTACACCTTC. It codes for CASRKGSYGYTF.

Note on this clone: This specimen includes other DNA sequences encoding the same CDR3. V is TRBV5-1 and J is TRBJ2-5, with 8 nucleotides matching TRBD1. This CDR3 comprises 14 residues. Unmatched junction bases numbered 3, after V lost 0 bases and J lost 5 bases. Germline V gene sequence: CDR1 SGHRS, CDR2 YFSETQ. The CDR3 sequence: CASSLATGVETQYF. Written as DNA, the CDR3 is TGCGCCAGCAGCTTGGCGACAGGGGTGGAGACCCAGTACTTC.

In this sample, this clone turned up once. The CDR3 nucleotides are TGTGCCAGTAAGGGGACAGGGGGCTCCTACGAGCAGTACTTC. It is translated as CASKGTGGSYEQYF. V usage is TRBV19 and J usage is TRBJ2-7; 11 nucleotides match TRBD1. V gave up 7 bases and J gave up 0 bases; unmatched junction bases: 2. Germline loops: CDR1 LNHDA, CDR2 SQIVND (reference sequence). This CDR3 comprises 14 residues.

The genes are TRBV7-2 and TRBJ1-5; 7 positions match TRBD1. The V and J ends lost 1 base and 6 bases, in that order; junction bases with no gene match: 6. This CDR3 has 15 residues. Looked up from germline, CDR1 is SGHTA and CDR2 is FQGNSA. The CDR3 protein is CASSLETGPGQPQHF. CDR3 in DNA: TGTGCCAGCAGCTTAGAGACAGGGCCGGGTCAGCCCCAGCATTTT.

About this clone itself: The junction and the germline gene differ at one end; a read error may be behind it. The J gene is TRBJ2-3, the V gene TRBV7-9; 9 bases match TRBD2. This CDR3 is built from 14 residues. Looked up from germline, CDR1 is SEHNR and CDR2 is FQNEAQ (reference sequence). This CDR3 reads CASSIAGVTDTQYF. The CDR3 coding sequence is TGTGCCAGCAGCATAGCGGGAGTCACAGATACGCAGTATTTT. The full variable domain, with the rest looked up from reference TRBV7-9 and TRBJ2-3, is DTGVSQNPRHKITKRGQNVTFRCDPISEHNRLYWYRQTLGQGPEFLTYFQNEAQLEKSRLLSDRFSAERPKGSFSTLEIQRTEQGDSAMYLCASSIAGVTDTQYFGPGTRLTVL.

This clone was recorded only once. The rearrangement joins TRBV5-6 to TRBJ2-3; the D call may be TRBD1 or TRBD2 (6 bases each). The CDR3 extends over 16 amino acids. The germline CDR1 and CDR2 sequences are SGHDT and YYEEEE. The V and J ends lost 3 bases and 4 bases respectively, with 18 bases between them. The CDR3 DNA is TGTGCCAGCAGCTCTCCCTACGGGGGCGAGGCAGATACGCAGTATTTT. Its translation is CASSSPYGGEADTQYF.

There are a few counts of this clone. V gene TRBV29-1 combines with J gene TRBJ2-1; tentatively, D is TRBD1 (6 bases). CDR1 SQVTM and CDR2 ANQGSEA come from the germline V gene. The CDR3 extends over 16 amino acids. V dropped 6 bases and J dropped 5 bases, with 23 bases sitting between them. Here the CDR3 DNA reads TGCAGCGTCCGGGACACCACTAATCTCCGGCACAATGAGCAGTTCTTC. Protein product: CSVRDTTNLRHNEQFF.

The gene calls are TRBV7-3 and TRBJ2-7; no clear D gene. CDR3 length: 13 residues. CDR1 is SGHTA, CDR2 FQGTGA, per germline. The germline V and J ends were trimmed by 1 base and 3 bases, with 7 bases remaining between them. The CDR3 spells CASSLNWGYEQYF. For the CDR3, the DNA is TGTGCCAGCAGCTTAAATTGGGGCTACGAGCAGTACTTC.

The rearrangement links TRBV7-6 to TRBJ2-1; 7 bases match TRBD2. The ends lost 0 bases at V and 0 bases at J; junction bases unmatched: 2. Germline CDR1 SGHVS, CDR2 FNYEAQ. The CDR3 has 16 residues. CDR3 loop: CASSLATGGSYNEQFF. The CDR3 nucleotides are TGTGCCAGCAGCTTAGCGACGGGAGGCTCCTACAATGAGCAGTTCTTC.

This clone came up a few times. This sample also contains other DNA sequences that code for the same CDR3. The chain has TRBV5-4 and TRBJ2-3; TRBD1 matches 7 bases. The CDR3 is 14 residues long. Germline CDR1 SGHNT, CDR2 YYREEE (reference sequence). V trimming: 0 bases; J trimming: 3 bases; junction bases outside the gene matches: 1. For the CDR3, the DNA is TGTGCCAGCAGCTTGGACAGGGGTACAGATACGCAGTATTTT. Its protein is CASSLDRGTDTQYF.

The chain couples TRBV18 to TRBJ2-2; 13 nucleotides agree with TRBD2. Trimming took 4 bases from V and 7 from J; bases not matched to a gene: 6. Germline V gene lookup returns CDR1 KGHSH and CDR2 LQKENI. The CDR3 has 16 residues. This CDR3 reads CASSLGLAGVIGELFF. The DNA of the CDR3 is TGTGCCAGCTCACTTGGACTAGCGGGAGTGATCGGGGAGCTGTTTTTT.

The table lists this clone with a few counts. V is TRBV15 and J is TRBJ1-1; 7 bases are shared with TRBD1. Germline assignment: CDR1 LNHNV and CDR2 YYDKDF (reference sequence). The V segment lost 0 bases and the J segment 4 bases; nucleotides outside the gene matches: 8. This CDR3 comprises 16 residues. The CDR3 sequence is CATSRDGGGGGTEAFF. For the CDR3, the DNA is TGTGCCACCAGCAGAGATGGAGGGGGCGGTGGCACTGAAGCTTTCTTT.

The chain couples TRBV4-2 to TRBJ2-3; a weak D match, TRBD1 (7 bases). Looked up from germline, CDR1 is LGHNA and CDR2 is YNFKEQ. CDR3 size: 15 residues. V lost 4 bases to trimming and J lost 2 bases, with 13 bases between them. The CDR3 loop reads CASSRRGQNTDTQYF. CDR3 in DNA: TGTGCCAGCAGCCGGCGGGGACAGAACACAGATACGCAGTATTTT.

The chain joins TRBV30 to TRBJ1-6; 7 nucleotides match TRBD1. The germline CDR1 and CDR2 sequences are GTSNPN and SVGIG (reference sequence). The CDR3 covers 18 residues. CDR3 sequence reads: CAWDRTRLASSYNSPLHF. DNA of the CDR3: TGTGCTTGGGACAGAACAAGACTTGCAAGCTCCTATAATTCACCCCTCCACTTT. The whole variable domain, filled in from reference TRBV30 and TRBJ1-6, reads SQTIHQWPATLVQPVGSPLSLECTVEGTSNPNLYWYRQAAGRGLQLLFYSVGIGQISSEVPQNLSASRPQDRQFILSSKKLLLSDSGFYLCAWDRTRLASSYNSPLHFGNGTRLTVT.

The V call is TRBV30, the J call TRBJ2-1; D unresolved. Looked up from germline, CDR1 is GTSNPN and CDR2 is SVGIG (reference sequence). This CDR3 region has 13 residues. V lost 0 bases and J lost 4, with 7 bases in between. The CDR3, as DNA: TGTGCCTGGAGTGTAGTGGGGTACAATGAGCAGTTCTTC. Translated: CAWSVVGYNEQFF.

V and J are TRBV25-1 and TRBJ2-1; 10 bases map to TRBD2. Losses at the gene ends were 3 bases for V and 5 bases for J; bases not matched to a gene: 7. Germline assignment: CDR1 MGHDK and CDR2 SYGVNS. The CDR3 is 16 residues long. The CDR3 DNA reads TGTGCCAGCAGTGACTACGGACTAGCGGCTGACAATGAGCAGTTCTTC. It codes for CASSDYGLAADNEQFF.

The chain couples TRBV6-1 to TRBJ2-1, with TRBD2 matching over 8 bases. The V and J ends lost 7 bases and 7 bases, in that order; junction bases with no gene match: 6. The CDR3 contains 13 residues. CDR1 and CDR2 (germline): MNHNS, SASEGT. CDR3 in DNA: TGTGCCAGCACCAGCGGGAGTGGTAATGAGCAGTTCTTC. Amino acid sequence: CASTSGSGNEQFF.

The V call is TRBV27, the J call TRBJ2-5; perhaps D is TRBD1 or TRBD2 (6 bases each). The germline V and J ends were trimmed by 7 bases and 9 bases, with 18 bases remaining between them. The CDR3 extends over 13 amino acids. Germline V gene lookup returns CDR1 MNHEY and CDR2 SMNVEV (reference sequence). CDR3 nucleotide sequence: TGTGCCAGCACCCCGACCCCGGAGGGGGCCCAGTACTTC. Translation: CASTPTPEGAQYF.

Comments on this clone: Other DNA variants within this sample encode the same CDR3. The chain is built from TRBV27 and TRBJ2-3; D is unresolved. The CDR3 sequence is 14 residues long. Trimming stripped 4 bases from V and 0 bases from J, with 8 bases between. Per the germline V gene, CDR1 is MNHEY and CDR2 is SMNVEV (reference sequence). In DNA, the CDR3 is TGTGCCAGCAGTTCGGGTAGAAGCACAGATACGCAGTATTTT. Its protein product is CASSSGRSTDTQYF.

The chain employs TRBV10-2 and TRBJ2-2; 9 bases map to TRBD1. The CDR3 contains 20 residues. The germline V gene has CDR1 WSHSY and CDR2 SAAADI. Unmatched junction bases numbered 22, after V lost 7 bases and J lost 4 bases. The CDR3, as DNA: TGCGCCAGCATACCATACCAAGCCGGGACAGGGCTTTTTGCCACCGGGGAGCTGTTTTTT. Amino acid sequence: CASIPYQAGTGLFATGELFF.

V usage is TRBV6-5 and J usage is TRBJ2-2; 14 positions match TRBD2. The CDR3 runs 15 residues. Per germline, CDR1 MNHEY and CDR2 SVGAGI. V shed 5 bases, J shed 5 bases, and the junction held 1 base outside the gene matches. CDR3 in amino acids: CASSGLAGGTGELFF. The CDR3 region has the DNA TGTGCCAGCAGTGGACTAGCGGGAGGTACCGGGGAGCTGTTTTTT.

The chain recombines TRBV19 with TRBJ1-5, with D uncertain. The V end lost 4 bases, the J end lost 5 bases, and 9 bases lay between the germline ends. Germline CDR1 is LNHDA and CDR2 is SQIVND (reference sequence). The CDR3 spans 13 residues. The CDR3 sequence is CASSRSVDQPQHF. The CDR3 DNA reads as TGTGCCAGTAGTAGGTCAGTAGATCAGCCCCAGCATTTT.

The gene calls are TRBV9 and TRBJ2-5; D possibly matches TRBD1 or TRBD2 (6 bases each). Germline V gene sequence: CDR1 SGDLS, CDR2 YYNGEE. Trimming shortened V by 0 bases and J by 5 bases, and 11 bases separated the two germline ends. CDR3 length: 14 residues. The CDR3 here is CASSVAGGGETQYF. The CDR3 nucleotides are TGTGCCAGCAGCGTAGCAGGAGGGGGTGAGACCCAGTACTTC.

This chain joins TRBV28 and TRBJ1-4, with TRBD1 as a possible D gene (5 bases). Germline-derived CDR1 and CDR2 are MDHEN and SYDVKM. V was clipped by 4 bases and J by 0 bases, with 12 bases between them. The CDR3 length is 16 residues. The CDR3 protein is CASSSSGTATNEKLFF. The DNA for the CDR3 is TGTGCCAGCAGTTCATCCGGGACCGCAACTAATGAAAAACTGTTTTTT.

The CDR3 region has the DNA TGCGCCAGCAGCTCACAGGGAAGTGATGGCTACACCTTC. Protein: CASSSQGSDGYTF. The chain joins TRBV5-1 to TRBJ1-2; weak D call: TRBD1 (6 bases). CDR1 is SGHRS and CDR2 is YFSETQ in the germline V gene. The CDR3 runs 13 residues. V lost 3 bases and J 6 bases, leaving 12 bases between the germline ends.